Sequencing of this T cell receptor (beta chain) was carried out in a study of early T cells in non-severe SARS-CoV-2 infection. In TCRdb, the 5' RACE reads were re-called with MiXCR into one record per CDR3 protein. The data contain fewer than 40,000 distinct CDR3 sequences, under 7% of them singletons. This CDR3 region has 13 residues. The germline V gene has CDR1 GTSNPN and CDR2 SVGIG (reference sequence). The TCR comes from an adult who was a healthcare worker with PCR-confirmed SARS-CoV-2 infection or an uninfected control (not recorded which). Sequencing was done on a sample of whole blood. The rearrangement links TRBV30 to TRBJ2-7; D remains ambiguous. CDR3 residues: CACAPGSPYEQYF. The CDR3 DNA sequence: TGTGCTTGCGCTCCGGGTTCTCCCTACGAGCAGTACTTC.